A selection of T cell receptor beta chains follows, all from one sample in a study of early T cells in non-severe SARS-CoV-2 infection. MiXCR, run by TCRdb on the 5' RACE reads, gives a single entry per CDR3 protein. The top ten hold around an eighth of the sample, which has 50,000 to 80,000 distinct CDR3 sequences, 7.5% to 9% seen once. This specimen consisted of whole blood, obtained at baseline. The source is an adult who was a healthcare worker with PCR-confirmed SARS-CoV-2 infection or an uninfected control (not recorded which). Each CDR3 is given with its conserved first and last residue. A D gene is named only where the DNA matches it firmly. Clone size is not always given. Where it is, it says once, few, many or a class for expanded clones.

j_gene	v_gene	abundance	d_gene	CDR3nt	CDR3aa
TRBJ1-2	TRBV12-3/TRBV12-4	-	TRBD1	TGTGCCAGCAGTACCGGGACAGGCTATGGCTACACCTTC	CASSTGTGYGYTF
TRBJ2-5	TRBV20-1	few	-	TGCAGTGCGCGGGACCCCCGGGTAGAGACCCAGTACTTC	CSARDPRVETQYF
TRBJ2-1	TRBV7-6	few	-	TGTGCCAGCAGCAACCGGGACCCAAGGGGCAATGAGCAGTTCTTC	CASSNRDPRGNEQFF
TRBJ2-1	TRBV7-2	-	-	TGTGCCAGCAGCTTAAGGGGTGATCTAGATCTAAGCTCCTACAATGAGCAGTTCTTC	CASSLRGDLDLSSYNEQFF
TRBJ2-2	TRBV7-9	many	TRBD2	TGTGCCAGCAGCCCTAAACTTAGACTAGCGGGGAACACCGGGGAGCTGTTTTTT	CASSPKLRLAGNTGELFF
TRBJ2-1	TRBV5-4	-	-	TGTGCCAGCAGCTTGGGGGGGACGTCCTACAATGAGCAGTTCTTC	CASSLGGTSYNEQFF
TRBJ2-1	TRBV27	-	-	TGTGCCAGCAGTTTCTACAGATACAATGAGCAGTTCTTC	CASSFYRYNEQFF
TRBJ2-7	TRBV7-2	medium-sized	-	TGTGCCAGCAGCTTAGCCGGGGCAGGGGTAATTTACGAGCAGTACTTC	CASSLAGAGVIYEQYF
TRBJ2-3	TRBV7-9	many	TRBD2	TGTGCCAGCAGCATAGGGACTAGCGGGACGCGGGATACGCAGTATTTT	CASSIGTSGTRDTQYF
TRBJ1-3	TRBV7-6	few	-	TGTGCCAGCAGCCTCTACCCTTGGGATGTTCGGCGCGAGGACACCATATATTTT	CASSLYPWDVRREDTIYF
TRBJ1-6	TRBV18	few	-	TGTGCCAGCTCACCAGAGGCCGGAGTAGGAGGTTCACCCCTCCACTTT	CASSPEAGVGGSPLHF
TRBJ1-4	TRBV5-5	many	-	TGTGCCAGCACCTACTGGGGGACACCCGATGAAAAACTGTTTTTT	CASTYWGTPDEKLFF
TRBJ2-7	TRBV20-1	-	TRBD2	TGCAGTGCTAGAAGGTTTAGCGGGACCTACGAGCAGTACTTC	CSARRFSGTYEQYF
TRBJ2-5	TRBV7-2	few	-	TGTGCCAGCAGACCCCCGGGGGGCTTTGAGACCCAGTACTTC	CASRPPGGFETQYF
TRBJ2-1	TRBV14	many	TRBD2	TGTGCCAGCGCCTCCACCGCGGGAGTAGTGGATGAGCAGTTCTTC	CASASTAGVVDEQFF
TRBJ2-7	TRBV21-1	many	-	TGTGCCAGCTGGGCCGTCCGGACGACTAGGAGGCGGCACGAGCAGTACTTC	CASWAVRTTRRRHEQYF
TRBJ2-7	TRBV7-9	many	-	TGTGCCAGCAGCTTAGGGTGGGAACGGTACGAGCAGTACTTC	CASSLGWERYEQYF
TRBJ2-1	TRBV10-3	many	TRBD2	TGTGCCTTGGCCCCGGGGCCTAGCGGGTCGAGCTCCTACAATGAGCAGTTCTTC	CALAPGPSGSSSYNEQFF
TRBJ2-1	TRBV2	few	TRBD1	TGTGCCAGCAGTGAAGTGGGACAGGGGGATGAGCAGTTCTTC	CASSEVGQGDEQFF
TRBJ2-5	TRBV7-6	-	-	TGTGCCAGCAGCGGAAGAGAAGAGACCCAGTACTTC	CASSGREETQYF
TRBJ2-7	TRBV29-1	few	TRBD2	TGCAGCGTCCCCGGGGGGAATTACGAGCAGTACTTC	CSVPGGNYEQYF
TRBJ2-3	TRBV5-4	-	-	TGTGCCAGCAGTAGTGATCTGAGTAATACGCAGTATTTT	CASSSDLSNTQYF
TRBJ1-1	TRBV19	-	TRBD1	TGTGCCAGTAGTACCCGACGGGACAGCCTATTCACTGAAGCTTTCTTT	CASSTRRDSLFTEAFF
TRBJ1-3	TRBV9	few	-	TGTGCCAGCAGCGCCTACCAAGGCTCTGGAAACACCATATATTTT	CASSAYQGSGNTIYF
TRBJ1-1	TRBV20-1	-	-	TGCAGTGCTAGAGATATGACAGCTCAAAACCTGAACACTGAAGCTTTCTTT	CSARDMTAQNLNTEAFF
TRBJ2-5	TRBV7-2	-	-	TGTGCCAGCAGCTTAGTTGGGATAAAGACCCAGTACTTC	CASSLVGIKTQYF
TRBJ2-2	TRBV12-3/TRBV12-4	-	TRBD1	TGTGCCAGCAGTTTAGAAGGGGGCTGGACCGGGGAGCTGTTTTTT	CASSLEGGWTGELFF
TRBJ1-5	TRBV5-4	few	-	TGTGCCAGCAGCTATAGACCCAATCAGCCCCAGCATTTT	CASSYRPNQPQHF
TRBJ1-2	TRBV6-5	few	TRBD1	TGTGCCAGCAGTTACGGCTGGGACAGGGGGCCTGGCTACACCTTC	CASSYGWDRGPGYTF
TRBJ2-3	TRBV7-3	many	TRBD2	TGTGCCAGCAGTCTTAGCGGGAGTATTCCGTATTTT	CASSLSGSIPYF
TRBJ2-3	TRBV24-1	-	-	TGTGCCACCAGTGAGCTAGCAGATACGCAGTATTTT	CATSELADTQYF
TRBJ2-1	TRBV20-1	few	-	TGCAGTGCTTACGAGGACGTATACAATGAGCAGTTCTTC	CSAYEDVYNEQFF
TRBJ1-5	TRBV12-3/TRBV12-4	-	-	TGTGCCAGCAGTTTAGGGGCGATTGGCAATCAGCCCCAGCATTTT	CASSLGAIGNQPQHF
TRBJ2-3	TRBV20-1	many	-	TGCAGTGCTCTTACAGGGATAAGCGCAGATACGCAGTATTTT	CSALTGISADTQYF
TRBJ1-1	TRBV15	few	TRBD1	TGTGCCACCAGCAAAACCGGGACAGGTTCGAACACTGAAGCTTTCTTT	CATSKTGTGSNTEAFF
TRBJ2-7	TRBV7-9	many	TRBD1	TGTGCCAGCAGCCCGAGCGGGACAGGGGGATCCTACGAGCAGTACTTC	CASSPSGTGGSYEQYF
TRBJ1-1	TRBV3-1	few	TRBD1	TGTGCCAGCAGCCAAGATAGAGGGACAGGAAAGGGCACTGAAGCTTTCTTT	CASSQDRGTGKGTEAFF
TRBJ2-3	TRBV7-9	-	TRBD2	TGTGCCAGCAGCTTAGATACTAGCGGAGCTTACACAGATACGCAGTATTTT	CASSLDTSGAYTDTQYF
TRBJ2-1	TRBV10-3	few	-	TGTGCCATCAGTGAGAGGGTAGCCAGGAATGAGCAGTTCTTC	CAISERVARNEQFF
TRBJ2-7	TRBV3-1	-	TRBD1	TGTGCCAGCAGCCAAGGCGGGACAGGGGGTTACGAGCAGTACTTC	CASSQGGTGGYEQYF
TRBJ1-1	TRBV5-1	many	-	TGCGCCAGCAGCTTAACCGGGACGGGAAACACTGAAGCTTTCTTT	CASSLTGTGNTEAFF
TRBJ2-1	TRBV27	many	TRBD2	TGTGCCAGCAGGACTAGCGGGAGGGCTTACAATGAGCAGTTCTTC	CASRTSGRAYNEQFF
TRBJ2-3	TRBV7-2	many	-	TGTGCCAGCAGCTTAGTTACCGGGGGCCCGGGAGATACGCAGTATTTT	CASSLVTGGPGDTQYF
TRBJ2-3	TRBV7-9	many	TRBD2	TGTGCCAGCAGCGATCTGACTAGCGGGAACACAGATACGCAGTATTTT	CASSDLTSGNTDTQYF
TRBJ1-1	TRBV18	many	-	TGTGCCAGCTCACCAGCGGCGCTCACTGAAGCTTTCTTT	CASSPAALTEAFF
TRBJ1-1	TRBV6-5	-	-	TGTGCCAGCAGTTACTCGGTTGCAGGGGAGGATGATGAAGCTTTCTTT	CASSYSVAGEDDEAFF
TRBJ2-1	TRBV19	many	TRBD2	TGTGCCAGTAATCCTAGCGGGGGTTACAATGAGCAGTTCTTC	CASNPSGGYNEQFF
TRBJ2-7	TRBV20-1	many	TRBD1	TGCAGTGCTAGCACAACAGGGGTGTTTGGGGCCGAGCAGTACTTC	CSASTTGVFGAEQYF
TRBJ2-3	TRBV29-1	many	TRBD2	TGCAGCGTCGCGGGACTAGCGGGTGGGTCAGATACGCAGTATTTT	CSVAGLAGGSDTQYF
TRBJ2-3	TRBV5-4	-	TRBD1	TGTGCCAACAGCTTAGGACAGGGTGAAAATACGCAGTATTTT	CANSLGQGENTQYF
TRBJ2-7	TRBV6-2/TRBV6-3	-	-	TGTGCCAGCAGTTACTCCCGGGAACTTTCCTACGAGCAGTACTTC	CASSYSRELSYEQYF
TRBJ1-2	TRBV19	-	TRBD1	TGTGCCAGTAGTATAACAGGGGGCTACGGCTACACCTTC	CASSITGGYGYTF
TRBJ2-5	TRBV29-1	-	TRBD2	TGCAGCGTTGGGGGAGGGCCCTCTGAGACCCAGTACTTC	CSVGGGPSETQYF
TRBJ2-7	TRBV3-1	-	-	TGTGCCAGCAGCCAAGAGGGAACCATACAAGAGGAGCAGTACTTC	CASSQEGTIQEEQYF